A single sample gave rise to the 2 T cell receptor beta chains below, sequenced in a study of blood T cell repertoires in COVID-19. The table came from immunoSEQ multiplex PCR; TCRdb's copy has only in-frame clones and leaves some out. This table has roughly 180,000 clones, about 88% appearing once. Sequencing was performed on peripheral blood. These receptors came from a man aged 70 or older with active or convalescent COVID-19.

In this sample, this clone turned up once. The CDR3 DNA follows: TGTGCCAGCAGTTTATCAGGGCTCACCTACAATGAGCAGTTCTTC. It specifies CASSLSGLTYNEQFF. The rearrangement uses TRBV28 and TRBJ2-1; a possible D gene is TRBD1 (5 bases). Deletions cut 1 base from V and 2 bases from J, with 9 bases between. The germline V gene encodes CDR1 MDHEN and CDR2 SYDVKM. The CDR3 is made up of 15 amino acids.

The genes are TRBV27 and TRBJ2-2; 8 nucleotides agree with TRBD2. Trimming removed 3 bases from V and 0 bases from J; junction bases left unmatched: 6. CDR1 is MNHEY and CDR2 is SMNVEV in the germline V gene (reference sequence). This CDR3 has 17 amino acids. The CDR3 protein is CASSFVQLAANTGELFF. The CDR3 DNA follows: TGTGCCAGCAGTTTCGTCCAACTAGCGGCGAACACCGGGGAGCTGTTTTTT.